This TCR beta chain was recorded in a study of T cells expressing NK-cell markers. TCRdb reprocessed the 5' RACE reads and keeps a single row for each CDR3 protein, giving no DNA. This table holds some 460,000 distinct CDR3 sequences. Germline V lookup: CDR1 LGHDT, CDR2 YNNKEL (reference sequence). The CDR3 totals 15 residues. The chain joins TRBV3-1 to TRBJ2-7; there is no DNA to check the TCRdb D call of TRBD2. The source of this sequence is a woman between 50 and 59 years old in good health. The sample comprised blood T cells: a sorted CD56 or NKG2C T cell subset, CD4+ or CD8+ T cells, or bulk PBMC T cells (not recorded which). The CDR3 region is CASSPSGPNGYEQYF.